This entry lists 30 T cell receptor beta chains sequenced from one sample in a study of T cell repertoires in cytomegalovirus infection. These TCRs' antigens remain unknown. TCRdb processed the reads anew with MiXCR; each CDR3 protein has one entry. The sample has 45,000 to 55,000 distinct CDR3 sequences; about a fifth are singletons. The starting material was CD8+ T cells from cultured PBMCs, obtained from culture after CMV antigen stimulation. Every receptor here comes from a human donor in good health (CMV status not recorded). Some clones in this sample may be carry-over from other donors' samples.

The table lists this clonotype with a few counts. The chain recombines TRBV7-8 with TRBJ1-1; 9 positions agree with TRBD1. Germline lookup yields CDR1 SGHVS and CDR2 FQNEAQ. V was clipped by 4 bases and J by 10 bases; unmatched bases: 13. The CDR3 totals 15 residues. CDR3 sequence reads: CASSSGTGLSWGAFF. CDR3 DNA sequence: TGTGCCAGCAGCTCCGGGACAGGGCTGTCTTGGGGAGCTTTCTTT.

This clonotype was counted between two and nine times. The V gene is TRBV12-3 or TRBV12-4, the J gene TRBJ1-5, with 8 bases fitting TRBD1. V shed 3 bases, J shed 3 bases, and the junction held 4 bases outside the gene matches. The CDR3 loop spans 15 amino acids. CDR3 coding DNA: TGTGCCAGCAGTTTCGGGACAGGAGTCAATCAGCCCCAGCATTTT. Protein product: CASSFGTGVNQPQHF.

This chain uses TRBV7-2 with TRBJ2-7; 15 bases are a match to TRBD2. Germline trimming cut 8 bases from V and 5 bases from J; bases unmatched to any gene: 16. The CDR3 has 18 amino acids. Germline lookup yields CDR1 SGHTA and CDR2 FQGNSA. The DNA for the CDR3 is TGTGCCAGCCGCGGGACTAGCGGGAGGTTCCCTAGGCCCAACGAGCAGTACTTC. This translates into CASRGTSGRFPRPNEQYF.

The chain links TRBV7-6 to TRBJ2-7, with 8 bases that match TRBD1. Germline V lookup: CDR1 SGHVS, CDR2 FNYEAQ. V lost 4 bases to trimming and J lost 5 bases; unmatched junction nucleotides: 7. CDR3 length equals 14 residues. CDR3 sequence: CASSSRQGSNEQYF. The CDR3, as DNA: TGTGCCAGCAGCTCAAGACAGGGGTCTAACGAGCAGTACTTC. Complete variable domain (other parts from reference TRBV7-6 and TRBJ2-7): GAGVSQSPRYKVTKRGQDVALRCDPISGHVSLYWYRQALGQGPEFLTYFNYEAQQDKSGLPNDRFSAERPEGSISTLTIQRTEQRDSAMYRCASSSRQGSNEQYFGPGTRLTVT.

This clonotype came up many times. The CDR3 DNA reads as TGTGCCAGCAGCCGGGACAGGGGTTTCTACGAGCAGTACTTC. It is translated as CASSRDRGFYEQYF. V is TRBV11-2 and J is TRBJ2-7, with TRBD1 matching over 10 bases. The CDR3 runs to 14 residues. V was clipped by 5 bases and J by 3 bases; unmatched bases: 4. Germline CDR1 reads SGHAT; CDR2 reads FQNNGV.

The table lists this clonotype with a few counts. This chain links TRBV4-3 with TRBJ2-7; D not certain. The CDR3 is 13 amino acids. Germline assignment: CDR1 LGHNA and CDR2 YSLEER. Trimming took off 1 base at V and 3 bases at J, with 7 bases between the two ends. In DNA form, the CDR3 reads TGCGCCAGCAGCCAAGGATTGGGCTACGAGCAGTACTTC. Protein sequence: CASSQGLGYEQYF.

The chain uses TRBV4-3 and TRBJ2-7; D is unclear. The V end was cut by 3 bases, the J end by 4 bases, with 19 bases between. The CDR3 spans 16 residues. Germline lookup yields CDR1 LGHNA and CDR2 YSLEER. The DNA for the CDR3 is TGCGCCAGCAGCCACTCCGTTTCGTTGAGTTCTTACGAGCAGTACTTC. This sequence encodes CASSHSVSLSSYEQYF.

This clonotype has a handful of counts. The chain joins TRBV12-3 or TRBV12-4 to TRBJ2-7; perhaps TRBD1 as D (6 bases). The germline V and J ends were trimmed by 4 bases and 4 bases, with 17 bases remaining between them. The CDR3 loop spans 15 amino acids. DNA for the CDR3: TGTGCCAGCAGTTATCCCGGGACATCCGATTACGAGCAGTACTTC. This encodes CASSYPGTSDYEQYF.

In the case of this clonotype: The junction does not match germline at one end; this may be a read error. The rearrangement uses TRBV7-2 and TRBJ2-1, with 7 nucleotides matching TRBD1. The CDR3 covers 15 residues. Germline V gives CDR1 SGHTA, CDR2 FQGNSA. Written as DNA, the CDR3 is TGTGCCAGCGTGCCCCGGAACAGGGGATACAATGAGCAGATCTTC. This encodes CASVPRNRGYNEQIF.

The table lists this clonotype with a few counts. V usage is TRBV12-3 or TRBV12-4 and J usage is TRBJ2-7; no firm D call. Trimming took off 3 bases at V and 2 bases at J, with 5 bases between the two ends. The CDR3 length is 12 residues. CDR3 sequence: CASSFQTYEQYF. In DNA form, the CDR3 reads TGTGCCAGCAGTTTCCAGACCTACGAGCAGTACTTC.

The chain recombines TRBV7-2 with TRBJ2-7; D might be TRBD1 or TRBD2, each matching 5 bases. CDR3 length: 14 amino acids. Trimming shortened V by 4 bases and J by 4 bases, and 14 bases separated the two germline ends. Germline CDR1 reads SGHTA; CDR2 reads FQGNSA. The CDR3 nucleotides are TGTGCCAGCAGCTCCAATCAGGGAGTATACGAGCAGTACTTC. Encoded protein: CASSSNQGVYEQYF.

This clonotype has more than one count but fewer than ten. The V call is TRBV20-1, the J call TRBJ2-1; D is perhaps TRBD1 (6 bases). This CDR3 has 15 amino acids. CDR1 and CDR2 from the germline V gene are DFQATT and SNEGSKA (reference sequence). The V end was cut by 1 base, the J end by 2 bases, with 12 bases between. CDR3 region: CSARATGSTYNEQFF. As DNA, the CDR3 is TGCAGTGCTAGAGCAACAGGGAGTACCTACAATGAGCAGTTCTTC.

This clonotype came up a few times. The rearrangement uses TRBV6-5 and TRBJ1-2; D is ambiguous. CDR1 is MNHEY, CDR2 SVGAGI, per germline. V lost 2 bases, J lost 4 bases, and 8 bases lay in between. The CDR3 consists of 13 residues. The CDR3 protein is CASSYGLFYGYTF. CDR3 sequence (DNA): TGTGCCAGCAGTTACGGCCTCTTCTATGGCTACACCTTC.

The V gene is TRBV2, the J gene TRBJ1-2, with a tentative D call TRBD1 (5 bases). V lost 8 bases and J 7 bases, leaving 11 bases between the germline ends. This CDR3 has 11 amino acids. Germline lookup yields CDR1 SNHLY and CDR2 FYNNEI. CDR3 nucleotide sequence: TGTGCCAGCGGGAGGGACCCTGGCTACACCTTC. This codes for CASGRDPGYTF.

This chain links TRBV3-1 with TRBJ1-1; 7 nucleotides line up with TRBD1. CDR3 length: 14 amino acids. V gave up 3 bases and J gave up 7 bases; unmatched junction bases: 8. The germline V gene encodes CDR1 LGHDT and CDR2 YNNKEL (reference sequence). In DNA, the CDR3 is TGTGCCAGCAGCCAGGAAGACAGGGAGATTGAAGCTTTCTTT. Its translation is CASSQEDREIEAFF.

The rearrangement uses TRBV28 and TRBJ1-1, with no clear D. CDR3 length equals 12 residues. The germline CDR1 and CDR2 sequences are MDHEN and SYDVKM. Trimming stripped 1 base from V and 6 bases from J, with 6 bases between. CDR3 residues: CASSLLTAEAFF. DNA for the CDR3: TGTGCCAGCAGTTTATTAACCGCTGAAGCTTTCTTT.

This rearrangement joins TRBV12-3 or TRBV12-4 to TRBJ2-1, with TRBD2 as a possible D gene (6 bases). The length of the CDR3 is 16 residues. Trimming took off 8 bases at V and 4 bases at J, with 21 bases between the two ends. This CDR3 is CASFTVRDSGYNEQFF. In DNA, the CDR3 is TGTGCCAGCTTCACCGTGAGGGACTCCGGATACAATGAGCAGTTCTTC.

The table lists this clonotype with a few counts. The genes are TRBV28 and TRBJ2-3, with D uncertain. The germline V gene encodes CDR1 MDHEN and CDR2 SYDVKM. The CDR3 has 12 residues. Trimming shortened V by 7 bases and J by 6 bases, and 11 bases separated the two germline ends. The CDR3 nucleotides are TGTGCCAGCACGAAAAGCGCGGATACGCAGTATTTT. Its protein is CASTKSADTQYF.

The rearrangement uses TRBV7-8 and TRBJ2-7; 9 bases align to TRBD1. The J segment lost 5 bases and the V segment lost 0 bases, leaving 14 bases of the junction unmatched. CDR1 is SGHVS, CDR2 FQNEAQ, per germline. This CDR3 comprises 18 residues. CDR3 sequence reads: CASSLAAGTGGLLNEQYF. For the CDR3, the DNA is TGTGCCAGCAGCTTAGCGGCCGGCACAGGGGGCCTTTTGAACGAGCAGTACTTC.

This clonotype was found a few times. J is TRBJ1-4 and V is TRBV20-1, with D unclear. V lost 2 bases, J lost 6 bases, and 10 bases lay in between. CDR1 and CDR2 from the germline V gene are DFQATT and SNEGSKA (reference sequence). This CDR3 spans 13 amino acids. In DNA, the CDR3 is TGCAGTGCTAGATGGGCCCTTGATGAAAAACTGTTTTTT. Protein sequence: CSARWALDEKLFF.

This chain connects TRBV6-1 to TRBJ2-1, with TRBD1 matching 7 bases. CDR1 MNHNS and CDR2 SASEGT come from the germline V gene. The J segment lost 0 bases and the V segment lost 8 bases, leaving 4 bases of the junction unmatched. The CDR3 runs to 14 residues. The CDR3 spells CASLRQGSYNEQFF. CDR3 DNA: TGTGCCAGCCTGCGACAGGGCTCCTACAATGAGCAGTTCTTC.

This clonotype has more than one count but fewer than ten. The chain links TRBV7-9 to TRBJ2-7, with D possibly being TRBD1 or TRBD2 (6 bases each). Germline CDR1 is SEHNR and CDR2 is FQNEAQ (reference sequence). The CDR3 is 16 residues long. Trimming cost V 6 bases and J 5 bases, with 23 bases left between them. The CDR3 spells CASSTPLHGGVDEQYF. CDR3 nucleotide sequence: TGTGCCAGCAGTACCCCCTTGCACGGGGGCGTCGACGAGCAGTACTTC.

The chain couples TRBV7-2 to TRBJ2-1; D is unresolved. Looked up from germline, CDR1 is SGHTA and CDR2 is FQGNSA. The CDR3 contains 15 residues. Trimming pared 2 bases from V and 8 bases from J, leaving 16 bases between. DNA of the CDR3: TGTGCCAGCAGCTTATTGCGGCCCGCATCGGATGAGCAGTTCTTC. This encodes CASSLLRPASDEQFF.

This rearrangement joins TRBV7-7 to TRBJ2-2; D not resolved. The V gene's germline CDR1 is SSHAT and CDR2 FNYEAQ (reference sequence). The CDR3 length is 15 residues. The V end lost 4 bases, the J end lost 1 base, and 10 bases lay between the germline ends. As DNA, the CDR3 is TGTGCCAGCAGCTATTCGGACGGGAACACCGGGGAGCTGTTTTTT. Encoded protein: CASSYSDGNTGELFF. Complete variable domain (other parts from reference TRBV7-7 and TRBJ2-2): GAGVSQSPRYKVTKRGQDVTLRCDPISSHATLYWYQQALGQGPEFLTYFNYEAQPDKSGLPSDRFSAERPEGSISTLTIQRTEQRDSAMYRCASSYSDGNTGELFFGEGSRLTVL.

A few counts support this clonotype. V gene TRBV12-3 or TRBV12-4 combines with J gene TRBJ2-1; D is perhaps TRBD2 (6 bases). This CDR3 contains 17 residues. V gave up 0 bases and J gave up 7 bases, with 19 bases separating them. The CDR3 sequence: CASSLAGGGMGGNEQFF. The CDR3 DNA is TGTGCCAGCAGTTTAGCGGGGGGAGGCATGGGCGGAAATGAGCAGTTCTTC.

V is TRBV11-2 and J is TRBJ2-4; D unresolved. CDR1 SGHAT and CDR2 FQNNGV come from the germline V gene. This CDR3 comprises 15 residues. Trimming removed 8 bases from V and 3 bases from J, with 17 bases in between. The CDR3 nucleotides read TGTGCCAGCTCCGATTTGGGGTTTGACAAAAACATTCAGTACTTC. This encodes CASSDLGFDKNIQYF.

The rearrangement joins TRBV27 to TRBJ1-3, with D perhaps matching TRBD1 (5 bases). Per the germline V gene, CDR1 is MNHEY and CDR2 is SMNVEV (reference sequence). The CDR3 runs 15 residues. The V end was cut by 5 bases, the J end by 4 bases, with 15 bases between. The DNA for the CDR3 is TGTGCCAGCAGTCCGCGTGGGGGGACGGGAAACACCATATATTTT. Its translation is CASSPRGGTGNTIYF.

The chain carries TRBV7-9 and TRBJ1-1, with D tentatively TRBD1 (5 bases). V was trimmed by 6 bases and J by 9 bases, leaving 23 bases between them. This CDR3 spans 15 amino acids. Germline CDR1 reads SEHNR; CDR2 reads FQNEAQ (reference sequence). Here the CDR3 reads CASSPSSGSWRKAFF. In DNA, the CDR3 is TGTGCCAGCAGTCCATCGTCAGGGAGCTGGCGTAAAGCTTTCTTT.

This chain links TRBV7-9 with TRBJ2-2; D may be TRBD1 or TRBD2 (6 bases each). The germline V gene has CDR1 SEHNR and CDR2 FQNEAQ (reference sequence). This CDR3 has 14 amino acids. The ends were cut back, 10 bases at V and 2 bases at J, with 14 bases in the middle. This chain's CDR3 is CATLPGANTGELFF. The DNA of the CDR3 is TGTGCCACTCTGCCGGGGGCAAACACCGGGGAGCTGTTTTTT.

This clonotype has just a few counts. The chain recombines TRBV27 with TRBJ2-7; TRBD2 matches 7 bases. Germline V gene lookup returns CDR1 MNHEY and CDR2 SMNVEV (reference sequence). This CDR3 is built from 15 residues. The junction had 9 bases not matched to a gene; V was cut back by 2 bases and J by 5 bases. CDR3 DNA sequence: TGTGCCAGCAGTTTACAAAGGCTAGCGGTAGACGAGCAGTACTTC. Translation gives CASSLQRLAVDEQYF.